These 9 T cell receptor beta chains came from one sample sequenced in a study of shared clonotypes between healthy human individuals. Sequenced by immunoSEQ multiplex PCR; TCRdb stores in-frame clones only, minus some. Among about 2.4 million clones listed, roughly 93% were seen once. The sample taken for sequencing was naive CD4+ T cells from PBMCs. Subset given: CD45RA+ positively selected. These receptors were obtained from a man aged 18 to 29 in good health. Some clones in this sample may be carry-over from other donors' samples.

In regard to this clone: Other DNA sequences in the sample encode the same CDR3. The CDR3 DNA follows: TGTGCCAGCTCACCACGGGAGGAGACCCAGTACTTC. This encodes CASSPREETQYF. The chain joins TRBV18 to TRBJ2-5, with D perhaps matching TRBD2 (5 bases). CDR1 KGHSH and CDR2 LQKENI come from the germline V gene. This CDR3 has 12 amino acids. V lost 1 base and J lost 5, with 5 bases in between.

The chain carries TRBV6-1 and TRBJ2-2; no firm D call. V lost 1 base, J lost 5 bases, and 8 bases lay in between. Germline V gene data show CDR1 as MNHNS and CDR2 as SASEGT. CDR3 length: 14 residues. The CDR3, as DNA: TGTGCCAGCAGTGAAGGCGTCTGGACCGGGGAGCTGTTTTTT. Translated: CASSEGVWTGELFF.

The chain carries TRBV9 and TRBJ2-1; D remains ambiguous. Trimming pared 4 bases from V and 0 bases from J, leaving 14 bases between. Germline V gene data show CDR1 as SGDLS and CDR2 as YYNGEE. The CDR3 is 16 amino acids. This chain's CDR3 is CASSPTFVNSYNEQFF. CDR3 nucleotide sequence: TGTGCCAGCAGCCCCACCTTCGTAAACTCCTACAATGAGCAGTTCTTC. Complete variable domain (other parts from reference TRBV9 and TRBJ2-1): DSGVTQTPKHLITATGQRVTLRCSPRSGDLSVYWYQQSLDQGLQFLIQYYNGEERAKGNILERFSAQQFPDLHSELNLSSLELGDSALYFCASSPTFVNSYNEQFFGPGTRLTVL.

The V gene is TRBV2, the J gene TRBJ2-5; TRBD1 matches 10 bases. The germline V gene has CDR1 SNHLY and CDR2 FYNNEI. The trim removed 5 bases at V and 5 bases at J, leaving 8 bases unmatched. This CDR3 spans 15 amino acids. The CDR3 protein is CASSLLTGGRETQYF. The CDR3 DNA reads TGTGCCAGCAGTCTCCTGACAGGGGGCAGGGAGACCCAGTACTTC. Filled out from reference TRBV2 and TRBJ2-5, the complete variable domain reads EPEVTQTPSHQVTQMGQEVILRCVPISNHLYFYWYRQILGQKVEFLVSFYNNEISEKSEIFDDQFSVERPDGSNFTLKIRSTKLEDSAMYFCASSLLTGGRETQYFGPGTRLLVL.

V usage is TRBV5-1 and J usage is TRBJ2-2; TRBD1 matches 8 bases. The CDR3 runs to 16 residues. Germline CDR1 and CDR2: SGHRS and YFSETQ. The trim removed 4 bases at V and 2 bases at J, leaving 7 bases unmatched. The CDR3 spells CASSPMTGVNTGELFF. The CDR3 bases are TGCGCCAGCAGCCCGATGACAGGGGTTAACACCGGGGAGCTGTTTTTT.

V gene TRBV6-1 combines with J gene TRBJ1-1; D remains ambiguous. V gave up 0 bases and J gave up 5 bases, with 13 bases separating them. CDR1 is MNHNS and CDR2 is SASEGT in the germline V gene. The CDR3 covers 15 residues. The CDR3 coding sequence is TGTGCCAGCAGTGAAGCGCTTGGCGACGGGACTGAAGCTTTCTTT. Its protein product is CASSEALGDGTEAFF.

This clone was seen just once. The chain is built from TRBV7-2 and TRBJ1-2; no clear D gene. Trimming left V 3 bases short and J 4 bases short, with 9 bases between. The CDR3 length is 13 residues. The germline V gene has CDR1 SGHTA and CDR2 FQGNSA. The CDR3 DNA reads TGTGCCAGCAGCTTGGGTGGGATCTATGGCTACACCTTC. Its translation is CASSLGGIYGYTF.

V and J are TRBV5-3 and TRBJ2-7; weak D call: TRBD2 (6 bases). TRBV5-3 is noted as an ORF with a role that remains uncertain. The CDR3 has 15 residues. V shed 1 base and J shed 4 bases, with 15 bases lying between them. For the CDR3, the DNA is TGTGCCAGAAGCTTGAAACGGGAGAGGCCATACGAGCAGTACTTC. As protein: CARSLKRERPYEQYF.

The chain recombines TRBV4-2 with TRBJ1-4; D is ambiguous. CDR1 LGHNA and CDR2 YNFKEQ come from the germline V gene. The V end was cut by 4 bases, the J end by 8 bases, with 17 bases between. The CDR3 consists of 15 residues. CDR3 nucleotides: TGTGCCAGCAGCCCTTTCGGGAGGGCGGGGGAAAAACTGTTTTTT. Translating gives CASSPFGRAGEKLFF.